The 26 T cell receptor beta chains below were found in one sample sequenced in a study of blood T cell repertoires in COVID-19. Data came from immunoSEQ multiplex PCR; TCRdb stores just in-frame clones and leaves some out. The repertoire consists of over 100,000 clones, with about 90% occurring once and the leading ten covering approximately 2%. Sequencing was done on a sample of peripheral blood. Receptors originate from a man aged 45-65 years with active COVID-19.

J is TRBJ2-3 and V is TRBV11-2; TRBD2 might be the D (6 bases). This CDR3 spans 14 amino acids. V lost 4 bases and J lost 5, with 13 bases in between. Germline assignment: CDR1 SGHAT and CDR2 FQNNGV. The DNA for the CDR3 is TGTGCCAGCAGCTCGGAGGGCCTGGGAGATACGCAGTATTTT. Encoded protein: CASSSEGLGDTQYF.

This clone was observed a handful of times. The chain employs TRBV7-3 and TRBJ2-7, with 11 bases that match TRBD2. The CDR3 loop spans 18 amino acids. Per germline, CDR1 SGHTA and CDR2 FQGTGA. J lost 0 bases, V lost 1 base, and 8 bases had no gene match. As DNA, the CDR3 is TGTGCCAGCAGCTTAAATCCCCTAGCGGGGGGTAGCTCCTACGAGCAGTACTTC. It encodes CASSLNPLAGGSSYEQYF.

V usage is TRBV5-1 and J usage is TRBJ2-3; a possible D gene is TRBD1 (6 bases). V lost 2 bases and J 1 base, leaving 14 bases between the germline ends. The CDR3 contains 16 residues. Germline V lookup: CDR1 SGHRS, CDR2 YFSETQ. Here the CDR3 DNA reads TGCGCCAGCAGCTTTACAGGGCGTTTGGGCACAGATACGCAGTATTTT. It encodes CASSFTGRLGTDTQYF.

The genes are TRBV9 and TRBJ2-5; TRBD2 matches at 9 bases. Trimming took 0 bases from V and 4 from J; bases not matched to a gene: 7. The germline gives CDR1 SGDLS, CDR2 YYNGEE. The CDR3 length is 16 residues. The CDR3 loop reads CASSVGGGAVLETQYF. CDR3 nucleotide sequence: TGTGCCAGCAGCGTAGGCGGGGGGGCGGTTTTAGAGACCCAGTACTTC.

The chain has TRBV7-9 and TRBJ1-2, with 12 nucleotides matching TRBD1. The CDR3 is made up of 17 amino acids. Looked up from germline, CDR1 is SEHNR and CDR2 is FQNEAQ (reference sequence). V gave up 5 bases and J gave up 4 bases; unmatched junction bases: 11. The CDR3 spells CASSRSGTGGVGYGYTF. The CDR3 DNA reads TGTGCCAGCAGCCGATCCGGGACAGGGGGCGTCGGCTATGGCTACACCTTC.

The CDR3 sequence is CASSQSTGGEQYF. CDR3 in DNA: TGTGCCAGCAGCCAATCAACAGGGGGCGAGCAGTACTTC. The chain links TRBV5-4 to TRBJ2-7; the match to TRBD1 covers 8 bases. Trimming took 4 bases from V and 6 from J; bases not matched to a gene: 6. The CDR3 has 13 residues. The germline V gene has CDR1 SGHNT and CDR2 YYREEE (reference sequence). Combining the CDR3 with reference TRBV5-4 and TRBJ2-7 gives the whole variable domain ETGVTQSPTHLIKTRGQQVTLRCSSQSGHNTVSWYQQALGQGPQFIFQYYREEENGRGNFPPRFSGLQFPNYSSELNVNALELDDSALYLCASSQSTGGEQYFGPGTRLTVT.

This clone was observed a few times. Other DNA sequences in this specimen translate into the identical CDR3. In nucleotides, the CDR3 is TGCGCCAGCAGCTTAACGGGGTATAATTCACCCCTCCACTTT. It codes for CASSLTGYNSPLHF. The V call is TRBV5-1, the J call TRBJ1-6, with D uncertain. From germline, CDR1 is SGHRS and CDR2 YFSETQ. V lost 2 bases, J lost 4 bases, and 7 bases lay in between. There are 14 residues in the CDR3. Drawing the rest from reference TRBV5-1 and TRBJ1-6, the complete variable domain is KAGVTQTPRYLIKTRGQQVTLSCSPISGHRSVSWYQQTPGQGLQFLFEYFSETQRNKGNFPGRFSGRQFSNSRSEMNVSTLELGDSALYLCASSLTGYNSPLHFGNGTRLTVT.

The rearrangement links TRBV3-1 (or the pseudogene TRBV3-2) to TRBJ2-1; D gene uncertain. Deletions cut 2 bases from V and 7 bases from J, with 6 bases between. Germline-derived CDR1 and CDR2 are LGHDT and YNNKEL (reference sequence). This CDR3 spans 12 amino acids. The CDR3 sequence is CASSQNWNEQFF. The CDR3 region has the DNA TGTGCCAGCAGCCAAAACTGGAATGAGCAGTTCTTC.

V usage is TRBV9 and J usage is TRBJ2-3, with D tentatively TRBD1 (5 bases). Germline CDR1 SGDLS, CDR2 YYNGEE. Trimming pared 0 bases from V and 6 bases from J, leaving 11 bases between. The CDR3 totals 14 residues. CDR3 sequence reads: CASSVEMGRDTQYF. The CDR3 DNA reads TGTGCCAGCAGCGTAGAAATGGGGCGGGATACGCAGTATTTT.

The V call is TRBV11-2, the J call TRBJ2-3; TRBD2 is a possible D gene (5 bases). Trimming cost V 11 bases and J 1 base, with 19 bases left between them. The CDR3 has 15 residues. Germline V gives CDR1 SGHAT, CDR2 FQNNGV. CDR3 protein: CASQRRWTGTDTQYF. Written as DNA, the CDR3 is TGTGCCTCTCAGAGGAGGTGGACGGGCACAGATACGCAGTATTTT.

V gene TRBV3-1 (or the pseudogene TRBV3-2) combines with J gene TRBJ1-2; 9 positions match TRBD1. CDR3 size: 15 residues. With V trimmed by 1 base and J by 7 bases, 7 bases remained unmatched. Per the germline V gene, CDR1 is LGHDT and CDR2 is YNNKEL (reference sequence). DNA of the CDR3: TGTGCCAGCAGCCAAGGAGAGGGACAGGGAGGTGGCTACACCTTC. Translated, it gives CASSQGEGQGGGYTF.

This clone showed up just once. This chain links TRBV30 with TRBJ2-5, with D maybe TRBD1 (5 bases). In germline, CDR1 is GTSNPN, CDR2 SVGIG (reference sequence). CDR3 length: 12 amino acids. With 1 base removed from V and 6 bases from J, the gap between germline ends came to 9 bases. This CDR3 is CAWSGSGKTQYF. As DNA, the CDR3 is TGTGCCTGGAGTGGATCAGGGAAGACCCAGTACTTC.

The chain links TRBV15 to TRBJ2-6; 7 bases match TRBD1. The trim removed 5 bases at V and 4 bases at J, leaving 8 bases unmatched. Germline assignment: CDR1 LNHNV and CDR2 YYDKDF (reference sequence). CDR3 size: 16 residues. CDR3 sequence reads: CATSARQGPGANVLTF. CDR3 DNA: TGTGCCACCAGCGCAAGACAGGGCCCCGGGGCCAACGTCCTGACTTTC.

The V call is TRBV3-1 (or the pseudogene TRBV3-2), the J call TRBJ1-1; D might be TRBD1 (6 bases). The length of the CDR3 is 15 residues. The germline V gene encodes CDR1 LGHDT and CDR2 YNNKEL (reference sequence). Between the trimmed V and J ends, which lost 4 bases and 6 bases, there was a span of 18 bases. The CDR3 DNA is TGTGCCAGCAGCCGCCAGGGGAGAGGGGTCGCTGAAGCTTTCTTT. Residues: CASSRQGRGVAEAFF.

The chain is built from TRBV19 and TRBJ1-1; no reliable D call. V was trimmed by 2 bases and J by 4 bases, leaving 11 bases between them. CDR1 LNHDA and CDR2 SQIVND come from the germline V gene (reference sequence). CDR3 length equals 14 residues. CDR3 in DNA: TGTGCCAGTAGTATATCGGCGGGGAGCACTGAAGCTTTCTTT. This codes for CASSISAGSTEAFF.

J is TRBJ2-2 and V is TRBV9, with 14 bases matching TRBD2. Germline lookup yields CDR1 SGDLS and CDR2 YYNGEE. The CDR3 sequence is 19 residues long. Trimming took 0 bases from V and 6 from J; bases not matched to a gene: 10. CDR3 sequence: CASSVEPLRTSGGSGELFF. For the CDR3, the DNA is TGTGCCAGCAGCGTAGAGCCTCTCCGGACTAGCGGGGGGTCCGGGGAGCTGTTTTTT.

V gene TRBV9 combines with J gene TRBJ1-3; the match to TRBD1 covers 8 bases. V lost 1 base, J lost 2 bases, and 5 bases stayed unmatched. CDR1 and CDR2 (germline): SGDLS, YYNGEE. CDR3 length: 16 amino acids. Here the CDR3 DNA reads TGTGCCAGCAGCGTACGAGTGACAGGGGCTGGAAACACCATATATTTT. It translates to CASSVRVTGAGNTIYF.

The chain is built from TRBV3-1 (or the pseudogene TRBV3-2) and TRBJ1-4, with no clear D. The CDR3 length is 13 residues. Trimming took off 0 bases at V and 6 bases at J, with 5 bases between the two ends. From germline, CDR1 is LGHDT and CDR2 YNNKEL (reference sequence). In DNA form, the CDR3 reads TGTGCCAGCAGCCAAGATTCGTATGAAAAACTGTTTTTT. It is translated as CASSQDSYEKLFF.

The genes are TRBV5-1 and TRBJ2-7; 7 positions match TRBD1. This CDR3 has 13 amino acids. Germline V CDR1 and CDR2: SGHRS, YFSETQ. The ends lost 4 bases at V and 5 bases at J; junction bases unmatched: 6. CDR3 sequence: CASSPDRINEQYF. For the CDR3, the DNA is TGCGCCAGCAGCCCGGACAGGATCAACGAGCAGTACTTC.

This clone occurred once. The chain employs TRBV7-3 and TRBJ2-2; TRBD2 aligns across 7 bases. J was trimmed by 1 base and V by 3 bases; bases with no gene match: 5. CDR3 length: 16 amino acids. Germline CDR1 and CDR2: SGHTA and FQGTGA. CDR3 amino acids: CASSFSVAGNTGELFF. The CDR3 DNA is TGTGCCAGCAGCTTTTCCGTAGCGGGGAACACCGGGGAGCTGTTTTTT.

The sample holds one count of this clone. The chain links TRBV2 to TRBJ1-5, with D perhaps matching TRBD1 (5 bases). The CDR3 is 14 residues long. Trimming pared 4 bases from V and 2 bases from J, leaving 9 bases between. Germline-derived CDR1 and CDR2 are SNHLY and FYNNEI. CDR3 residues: CASSAQGGNQPQHF. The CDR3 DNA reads TGTGCCAGCAGTGCTCAGGGCGGCAATCAGCCCCAGCATTTT.

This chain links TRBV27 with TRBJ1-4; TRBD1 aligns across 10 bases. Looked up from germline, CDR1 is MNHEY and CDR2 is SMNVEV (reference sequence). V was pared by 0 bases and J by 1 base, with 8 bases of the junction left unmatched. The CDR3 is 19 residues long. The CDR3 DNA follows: TGTGCCAGCAGTTTATCCGGGACAGGGGTTCGTGGAACTAATGAAAAACTGTTTTTT. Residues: CASSLSGTGVRGTNEKLFF.

CDR3 nucleotide sequence: TGTGCCAGCAGCTTAGTGTACAGCACTGAAGCTTTCTTT. It translates to CASSLVYSTEAFF. The rearrangement links TRBV7-2 to TRBJ1-1; D is unresolved. Trimming took off 1 base at V and 4 bases at J, with 7 bases between the two ends. Germline CDR1 reads SGHTA; CDR2 reads FQGNSA. The CDR3 runs 13 residues.

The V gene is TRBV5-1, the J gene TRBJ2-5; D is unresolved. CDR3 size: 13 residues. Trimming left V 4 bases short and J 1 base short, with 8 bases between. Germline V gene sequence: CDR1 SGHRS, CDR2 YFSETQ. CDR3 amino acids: CASSIFGQETQYF. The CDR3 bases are TGCGCCAGCAGCATTTTCGGCCAAGAGACCCAGTACTTC.

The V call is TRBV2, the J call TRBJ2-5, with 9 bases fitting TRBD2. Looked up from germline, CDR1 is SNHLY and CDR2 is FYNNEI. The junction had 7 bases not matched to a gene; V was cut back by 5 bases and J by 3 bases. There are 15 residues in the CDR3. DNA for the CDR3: TGTGCCAGCAGTCCGGGACTAGCAGGGAAAGAGACCCAGTACTTC. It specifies CASSPGLAGKETQYF.

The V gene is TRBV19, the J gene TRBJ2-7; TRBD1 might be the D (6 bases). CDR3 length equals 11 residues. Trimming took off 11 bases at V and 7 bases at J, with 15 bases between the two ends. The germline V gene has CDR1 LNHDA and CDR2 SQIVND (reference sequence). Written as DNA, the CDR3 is TGTGCCTCAGGCAGGGGTAGGGAGCAGTACTTC. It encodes CASGRGREQYF.